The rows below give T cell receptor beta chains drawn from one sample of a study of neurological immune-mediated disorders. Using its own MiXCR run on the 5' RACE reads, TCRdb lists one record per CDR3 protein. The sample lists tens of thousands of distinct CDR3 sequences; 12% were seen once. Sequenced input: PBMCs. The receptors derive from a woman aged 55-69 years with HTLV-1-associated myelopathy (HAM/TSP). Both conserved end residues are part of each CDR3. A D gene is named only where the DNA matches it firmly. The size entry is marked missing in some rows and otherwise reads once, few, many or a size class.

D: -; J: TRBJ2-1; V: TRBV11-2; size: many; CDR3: CASSTWTAVYNEQFF; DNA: TGTGCCAGCAGCACCTGGACAGCCGTCTACAATGAGCAGTTCTTC
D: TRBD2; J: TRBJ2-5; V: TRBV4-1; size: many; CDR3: CASSLPGGQETQYF; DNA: TGCGCCAGCAGCCTTCCGGGGGGCCAAGAGACCCAGTACTTC
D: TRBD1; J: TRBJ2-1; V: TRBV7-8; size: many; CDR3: CASSSHRGYNEQFF; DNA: TGTGCCAGCAGCTCGCACAGGGGGTACAATGAGCAGTTCTTC
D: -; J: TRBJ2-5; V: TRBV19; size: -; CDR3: CASSMATQETQYF; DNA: TGTGCCAGTAGTATGGCTACTCAAGAGACCCAGTACTTC
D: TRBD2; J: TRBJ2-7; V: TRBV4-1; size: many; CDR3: CASSQGSGRTYEQYF; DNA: TGCGCCAGCAGCCAAGGGAGCGGGAGAACCTACGAGCAGTACTTC
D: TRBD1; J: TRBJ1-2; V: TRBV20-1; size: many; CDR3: CSARLLGTARYGYTF; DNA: TGCAGTGCTAGACTACTGGGGACAGCCCGTTATGGCTACACCTTC
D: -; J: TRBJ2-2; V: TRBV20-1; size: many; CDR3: CSARVGGPNTGELFF; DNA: TGCAGTGCTAGAGTCGGAGGACCGAACACCGGGGAGCTGTTTTTT
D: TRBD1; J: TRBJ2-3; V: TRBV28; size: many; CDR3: CASSPVETGVPDTQYF; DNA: TGTGCCAGCAGTCCCGTCGAGACAGGGGTTCCGGATACGCAGTATTTT
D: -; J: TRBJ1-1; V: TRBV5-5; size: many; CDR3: CASSLRAFEAFF; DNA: TGTGCCAGCAGCTTGAGGGCATTTGAAGCTTTCTTT
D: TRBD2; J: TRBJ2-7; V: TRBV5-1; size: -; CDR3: CASSLAGTKTYEQYF; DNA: TGCGCCAGCAGCTTGGCCGGGACTAAAACCTACGAGCAGTACTTC
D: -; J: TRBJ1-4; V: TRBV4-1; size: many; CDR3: CASSRMGEGEKLFF; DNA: TGCGCCAGCAGCCGAATGGGGGAAGGTGAAAAACTGTTTTTT
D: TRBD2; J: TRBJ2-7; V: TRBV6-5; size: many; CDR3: CASSLAGGSYEQYF; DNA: TGTGCCAGCAGTTTAGCGGGAGGCTCCTACGAGCAGTACTTC
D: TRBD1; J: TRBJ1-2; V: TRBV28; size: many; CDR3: CASSIRTGYNYGYTF; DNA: TGTGCCAGCAGTATTAGGACAGGGTATAACTATGGCTACACCTTC
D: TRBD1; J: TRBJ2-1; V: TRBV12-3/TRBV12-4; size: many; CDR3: CASSFGTGGREEQFF; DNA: TGTGCCAGCAGTTTCGGGACAGGGGGCCGAGAAGAGCAGTTCTTC
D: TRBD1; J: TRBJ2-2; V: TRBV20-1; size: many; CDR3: CSAKPGTGVTGELFF; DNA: TGCAGTGCTAAACCCGGGACAGGGGTCACCGGGGAGCTGTTTTTT
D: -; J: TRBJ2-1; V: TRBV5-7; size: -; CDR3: CASSRQGFEQFF; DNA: TGTGCCAGCAGTCGCCAGGGTTTTGAGCAGTTCTTC
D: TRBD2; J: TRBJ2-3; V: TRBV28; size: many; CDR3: CASSMGLAVRGTDTQYF; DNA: TGTGCCAGCAGTATGGGACTAGCGGTGAGGGGCACAGATACGCAGTATTTT
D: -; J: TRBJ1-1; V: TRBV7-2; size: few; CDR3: CASSVGVTEAFF; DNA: TGTGCCAGCAGCGTAGGGGTGACTGAAGCTTTCTTT
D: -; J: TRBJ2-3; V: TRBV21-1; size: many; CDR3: CASSNTLTTLFVGPTSSTDTQYF; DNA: TGTGCCAGCAGCAACACCCTTACAACCCTATTCGTGGGCCCTACGTCGAGCACAGATACGCAGTATTTT
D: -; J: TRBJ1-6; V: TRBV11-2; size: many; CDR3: CASSIYSGPKGSPLHF; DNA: TGTGCCAGCAGCATCTATTCGGGACCGAAGGGTTCACCCCTCCACTTT
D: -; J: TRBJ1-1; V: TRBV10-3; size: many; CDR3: CAISVGGVNTEAFF; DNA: TGTGCCATCAGTGTTGGGGGAGTGAACACTGAAGCTTTCTTT
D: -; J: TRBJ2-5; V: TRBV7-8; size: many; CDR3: CASIIVGPKETQYF; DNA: TGTGCCAGCATCATTGTGGGACCGAAAGAGACCCAGTACTTC
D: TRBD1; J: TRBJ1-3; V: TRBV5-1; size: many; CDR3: CASSSGQASTGNTIYF; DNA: TGCGCCAGCAGCTCAGGACAGGCTTCAACTGGAAACACCATATATTTT
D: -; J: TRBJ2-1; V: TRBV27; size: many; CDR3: CASSFEGRRAYNEQFF; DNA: TGTGCCAGCAGTTTTGAGGGGAGAAGGGCCTACAATGAGCAGTTCTTC
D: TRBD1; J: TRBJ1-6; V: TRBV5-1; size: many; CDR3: CASSLSGGRNSPLHF; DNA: TGCGCCAGCAGCTTGTCAGGGGGCCGTAATTCACCCCTCCACTTT
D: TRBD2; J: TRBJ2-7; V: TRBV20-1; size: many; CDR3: CSARGGLAGAEGQYF; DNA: TGCAGTGCTAGAGGTGGCCTAGCGGGGGCCGAGGGGCAGTACTTC
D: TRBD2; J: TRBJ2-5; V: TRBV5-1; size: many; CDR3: CASSFSGGEETQYF; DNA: TGCGCCAGCAGCTTTAGTGGGGGGGAAGAGACCCAGTACTTC
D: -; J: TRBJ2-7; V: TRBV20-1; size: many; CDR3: CSARSLSGNYEQYF; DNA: TGCAGTGCTAGGTCCCTATCGGGGAACTACGAGCAGTACTTC
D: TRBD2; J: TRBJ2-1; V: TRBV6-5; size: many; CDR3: CASSRGLAGRNNEQFF; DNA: TGTGCCAGCAGCCGCGGACTAGCGGGACGGAACAATGAGCAGTTCTTC
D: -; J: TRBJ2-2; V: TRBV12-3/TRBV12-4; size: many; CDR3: CASSYRNPNTGELFF; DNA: TGTGCCAGCAGTTACAGAAATCCTAACACCGGGGAGCTGTTTTTT